Below are 14 T cell receptor beta chains sequenced from a single sample in a study of T cell clonality in common variable immunodeficiency. Clones were read by immunoSEQ multiplex PCR, and TCRdb kept only the in-frame ones, dropping some. The sample is made up of tens of thousands of clones, none counted only once. Sample: peripheral blood mononuclear cells. These receptors all stem from a person aged 18 to 75 in good health.

This clone has a count of ten or more. The sequenced CDR3 bases are TGTGCCAGCAGTTTACTCGGGGGGCCTGGTCAGCCC. Protein product: CASSLLGGPGQP. From start to end, the CDR3 is CASSLLGGPGQPQHF. The chain carries TRBV28 and TRBJ1-5; maybe TRBD1 (6 bases). The CDR3 is cut off 3 residues early in the read; its end comes from the germline J gene. Deletions cut 2 bases from V and 6 bases from J, with 14 bases between. This CDR3 is 15 amino acids long. The germline CDR1 and CDR2 sequences are MDHEN and SYDVKM.

This clone has at least ten counts. One end of the junction is discordant with germline, which a read error may explain. The CDR3 extends 3 residues past the end of the read, so its final part is completed from the germline J gene. This chain joins TRBV4-2 and TRBJ1-5; D ambiguous. The CDR3 contains 13 residues. The germline CDR1 and CDR2 sequences are LGHNA and YNFKEQ. The sequenced CDR3 bases are TGCGCCAGCAGCCAAGATTACAATCAGCCC. Encoded protein: CASSQDYNQP. The whole CDR3 protein is CASSQDYNQPQHF.

In this sample, this clone turned up many times. The junction differs from germline at one of its ends, possibly a read error. The DNA ends 3 residues before the CDR3 does, and the rest of the CDR3 is filled in from the germline J gene. The chain uses TRBV4-2 and TRBJ2-1; 7 bases align to TRBD2. The CDR3 consists of 16 residues. Germline V gives CDR1 LGHNA, CDR2 YNFKEQ. The DNA read from the CDR3 is TGCGCCAGCAGCCAAGAAGGAAATAGCGGGCCCAATGAG. Its protein product is CASSQEGNSGPNE. The whole CDR3 reads CASSQEGNSGPNEQFF.

This clone was seen ten or more times. The CDR3 is cut off 3 residues early in the read; its end comes from the germline J gene. This chain joins TRBV2 and TRBJ2-1; perhaps TRBD2 as D (5 bases). Per germline, CDR1 SNHLY and CDR2 FYNNEI. Trimming removed 7 bases from V and 0 bases from J, with 13 bases in between. CDR3 length: 15 residues. The CDR3 region is CASTLDLSSYNEQFF. CDR3 bases read: TGTGCCAGCACGCTGGACTTAAGCTCCTACAATGAG.

This clone was seen many times. The read comes to an end 3 residues before the CDR3 does, leaving the germline J gene to fill in the end. The V call is TRBV11-3, the J call TRBJ2-1, with a tentative D call TRBD2 (5 bases). CDR1 is SGHNT, CDR2 YENEEA, per germline. Trimming cost V 0 bases and J 2 bases, with 8 bases left between them. CDR3 length equals 15 residues. The CDR3 reads CASSLDAGPYNEQFF. CDR3 DNA (partial): TGTGCCAGCAGCTTAGATGCGGGCCCCTACAATGAG.

This clone was counted ten times or more. The CDR3 end lies 3 residues beyond the end of the read and is filled in from the germline J gene. The gene calls are TRBV29-1 and TRBJ1-3; D is undetermined. The CDR3 spans 12 residues. Germline V gives CDR1 SQVTM, CDR2 ANQGSEA. Trimming took off 6 bases at V and 4 bases at J, with 10 bases between the two ends. The sequenced part of the CDR3 DNA is TGCAGCGTAATGGCAGGAGGAAACACC. This encodes CSVMAGGNT. The CDR3, in full, reads CSVMAGGNTIYF.

In the case of this clone: Read coverage stops 3 residues before the CDR3 terminus; the germline J gene supplies the remainder. The gene calls are TRBV6-1 and TRBJ2-7; tentative D call: TRBD1 (5 bases). The germline gives CDR1 MNHNS, CDR2 SASEGT. V was cut by 4 bases and J by 0 bases, with 13 bases left in between. CDR3 length equals 15 residues. CDR3 in amino acids: CASSASPGISYEQYF. The DNA read from the CDR3 is TGTGCCAGCAGTGCCTCACCAGGGATCTCCTACGAG.

This clone was observed many times. Read sequence stops 3 residues before the CDR3 end, and the germline J gene provides the missing end. The chain carries TRBV9 and TRBJ2-1; no clear D gene. CDR3 length equals 13 residues. Germline lookup yields CDR1 SGDLS and CDR2 YYNGEE. V was pared by 0 bases and J by 4 bases, with 5 bases between. CDR3 residues: CASSVATYNEQFF. CDR3 bases read: TGTGCCAGCAGCGTAGCCACATACAATGAG.

Only a few counts were recorded for this clone. The read is 3 residues too short to cover the CDR3 end, so that end is filled in from the germline J gene. The gene calls are TRBV25-1 and TRBJ2-3; perhaps TRBD1 as D (6 bases). The germline V gene encodes CDR1 MGHDK and CDR2 SYGVNS. The CDR3 has 12 amino acids. V gave up 11 bases and J gave up 6 bases, with 15 bases separating them. The sequenced part of the CDR3 DNA is TGTGCCGCCGGCCAGGGGAGTGATACG. It encodes CAAGQGSDT. The complete CDR3 reads CAAGQGSDTQYF.

This clone was detected many times. The read stops 3 residues short of the end of the CDR3; the missing end is completed from the germline J gene. The gene calls are TRBV20-1 and TRBJ2-3, with TRBD2 matching over 11 bases. The CDR3 contains 13 residues. V lost 8 bases and J lost 4; bases outside the gene matches: 5. CDR1 is DFQATT and CDR2 is SNEGSKA in the germline V gene (reference sequence). The DNA read from the CDR3 is TGCAGTCGTAGCGGGAGGGCGGCAGATACG. Protein: CSRSGRAADT. The CDR3 reads in full as CSRSGRAADTQYF.

Ten or more counts support this clone. Read sequence stops 3 residues before the CDR3 end, and the germline J gene provides the missing end. This chain connects TRBV9 to TRBJ1-2; 7 bases align to TRBD1. The junction had 9 bases not matched to a gene; V was cut back by 0 bases and J by 4 bases. The germline V gene encodes CDR1 SGDLS and CDR2 YYNGEE. The CDR3 runs 16 residues. The sequenced CDR3 bases are TGTGCCAGCAGCGTAGGGGAAGGGGGCGACGTCTATGGC. Translating gives CASSVGEGGDVYG. In full, the CDR3 reads CASSVGEGGDVYGYTF. Drawing the rest from reference TRBV9 and TRBJ1-2, the complete variable domain is DSGVTQTPKHLITATGQRVTLRCSPRSGDLSVYWYQQSLDQGLQFLIQYYNGEERAKGNILERFSAQQFPDLHSELNLSSLELGDSALYFCASSVGEGGDVYGYTFGSGTRLTVV.

This clone occurred many times. The read halts 3 residues ahead of the CDR3 end, with the missing end drawn from the germline J gene. This sequence joins TRBV18 and TRBJ2-1; 11 bases are a match to TRBD2. This CDR3 spans 15 amino acids. Losses at the gene ends were 5 bases for V and 5 bases for J; bases not matched to a gene: 5. The germline gives CDR1 KGHSH, CDR2 LQKENI. The CDR3 bases that were read are TGTGCCAGCTCAGAGGGACTAGCGGACCACAATGAG. Amino acids: CASSEGLADHNE. The complete CDR3 protein is CASSEGLADHNEQFF.

This clone was seen at least ten times. From the germline J gene comes the end of the CDR3, since the read stops 3 residues before it. The chain employs TRBV5-1 and TRBJ1-1; D is ambiguous. The V gene's germline CDR1 is SGHRS and CDR2 YFSETQ. V lost 5 bases, J lost 0 bases, and 8 bases lay in between. The CDR3 runs to 13 residues. CDR3 sequence: CASSPVLNTEAFF. Partial CDR3 DNA: TGCGCCAGCAGTCCTGTCTTGAACACTGAA.

This clone came up many times. The CDR3 end falls 3 residues outside the read, so it is completed with the germline J gene. V gene TRBV29-1 combines with J gene TRBJ2-7, with D possibly matching TRBD2 (5 bases). Per germline, CDR1 SQVTM and CDR2 ANQGSEA. V gave up 5 bases and J gave up 2 bases, with 13 bases separating them. The CDR3 spans 13 residues. The part of the CDR3 DNA that was read is TGCAGCGTTCGCGGGTCCGCCACCTACGAG. This codes for CSVRGSATYE. From start to end, the CDR3 is CSVRGSATYEQYF.